This record looks at one TCR beta chain sequence and its context. The data are from a study of control samples from healthy donors and cancer patients. With 7 bases removed from V and 6 bases from J, the gap between germline ends came to 7 bases. CDR3 length: 11 amino acids. Clones were sequenced by immunoSEQ multiplex PCR, and TCRdb holds only the in-frame ones, with some missing. The sample shows about 140,000 clones, approximately 91% of them seen only once. The chain links TRBV12-3 or TRBV12-4 to TRBJ2-1; D not certain. The sample was blood. This sequence was found in a man younger than 40 in good health. CDR3 amino acids: CASTLRNEQFF. The CDR3 bases are TGTGCCAGCACCTTGCGCAATGAGCAGTTCTTC.